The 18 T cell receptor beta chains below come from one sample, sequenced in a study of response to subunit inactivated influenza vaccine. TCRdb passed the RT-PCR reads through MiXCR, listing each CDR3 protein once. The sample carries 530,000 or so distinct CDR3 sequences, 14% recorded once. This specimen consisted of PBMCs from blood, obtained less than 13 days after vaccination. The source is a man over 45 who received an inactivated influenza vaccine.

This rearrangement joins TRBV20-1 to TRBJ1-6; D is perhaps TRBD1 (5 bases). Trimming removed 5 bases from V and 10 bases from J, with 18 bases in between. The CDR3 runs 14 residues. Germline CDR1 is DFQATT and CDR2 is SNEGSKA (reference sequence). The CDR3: CSAPGAHSGSPLHF. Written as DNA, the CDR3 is TGCAGTGCTCCTGGGGCTCATTCGGGATCACCCCTCCACTTT.

The CDR3 region is CASTIGVSGNTIYF. The CDR3 coding sequence is TGTGCCAGCACCATAGGGGTTTCTGGAAACACCATATATTTT. This chain joins TRBV11-2 and TRBJ1-3, with D maybe TRBD1 (5 bases). The V gene's germline CDR1 is SGHAT and CDR2 FQNNGV. V lost 7 bases, J lost 1 base, and 11 bases lay in between. The CDR3 extends over 14 amino acids. Together with reference TRBV11-2 and TRBJ1-3, the CDR3 gives the full variable domain: EAGVAQSPRYKIIEKRQSVAFWCNPISGHATLYWYQQILGQGPKLLIQFQNNGVVDDSQLPKDRFSAERLKGVDSTLKIQPAKLEDSAVYLCASTIGVSGNTIYFGEGSWLTVV.

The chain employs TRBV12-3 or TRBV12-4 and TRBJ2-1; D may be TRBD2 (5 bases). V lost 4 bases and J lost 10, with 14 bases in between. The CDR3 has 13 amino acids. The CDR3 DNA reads TGTGCCAGCAGTTCCCGCAGCGGAAGCGAGCAGTTCTTC. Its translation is CASSSRSGSEQFF.

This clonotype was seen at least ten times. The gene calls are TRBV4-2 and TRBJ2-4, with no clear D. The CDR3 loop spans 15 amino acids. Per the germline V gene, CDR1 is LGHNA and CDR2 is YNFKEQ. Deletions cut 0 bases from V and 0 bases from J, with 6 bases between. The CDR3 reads CASSQDGVAKNIQYF. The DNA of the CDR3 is TGTGCCAGCAGCCAAGATGGGGTAGCCAAAAACATTCAGTACTTC.

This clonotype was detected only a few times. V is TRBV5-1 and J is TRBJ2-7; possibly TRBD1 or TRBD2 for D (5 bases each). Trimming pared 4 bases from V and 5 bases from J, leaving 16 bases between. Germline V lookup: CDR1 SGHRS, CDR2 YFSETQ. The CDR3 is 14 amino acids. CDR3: CASSLGTVGNEQYF. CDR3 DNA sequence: TGCGCCAGCAGCCTGGGGACGGTAGGGAACGAGCAGTACTTC.

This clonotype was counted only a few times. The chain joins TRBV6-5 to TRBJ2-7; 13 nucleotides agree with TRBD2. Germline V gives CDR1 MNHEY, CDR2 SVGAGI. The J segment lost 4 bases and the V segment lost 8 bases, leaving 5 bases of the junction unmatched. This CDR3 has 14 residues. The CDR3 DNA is TGTGCCAGCCGTACTAGCGGGAGGGGTTACGAGCAGTACTTC. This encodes CASRTSGRGYEQYF.

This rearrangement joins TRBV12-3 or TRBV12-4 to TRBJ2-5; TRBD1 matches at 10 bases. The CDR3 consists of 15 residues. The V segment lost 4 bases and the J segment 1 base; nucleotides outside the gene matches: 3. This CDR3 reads CASSSGQGTQETQYF. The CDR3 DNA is TGTGCCAGCAGTTCGGGACAGGGGACCCAAGAGACCCAGTACTTC.

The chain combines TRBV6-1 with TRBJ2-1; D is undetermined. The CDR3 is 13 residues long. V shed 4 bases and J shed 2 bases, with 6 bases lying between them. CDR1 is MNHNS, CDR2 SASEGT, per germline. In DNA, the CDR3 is TGTGCCAGCAGTGCGTCACCCTACAATGAGCAGTTCTTC. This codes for CASSASPYNEQFF.

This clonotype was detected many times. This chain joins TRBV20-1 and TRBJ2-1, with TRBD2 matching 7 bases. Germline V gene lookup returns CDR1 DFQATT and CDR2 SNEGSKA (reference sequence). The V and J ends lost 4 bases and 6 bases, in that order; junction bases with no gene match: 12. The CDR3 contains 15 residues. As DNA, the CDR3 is TGCAGTGCTATGCTTGCGGGGGTGAGGGCCAATGAGCAGTTCTTC. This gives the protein CSAMLAGVRANEQFF.

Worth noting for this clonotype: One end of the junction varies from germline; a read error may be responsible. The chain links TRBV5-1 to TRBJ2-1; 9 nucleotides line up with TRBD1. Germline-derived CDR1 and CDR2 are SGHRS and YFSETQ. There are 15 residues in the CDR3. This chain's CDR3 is CASQTGGGTYNKQFF. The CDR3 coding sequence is TGCGCCAGTCAGACAGGGGGAGGGACCTACAATAAGCAGTTCTTC.

CDR3 in amino acids: CASSQVVGLTMNTEAFF. CDR3 in DNA: TGTGCCAGCAGCCAAGTAGTGGGTTTGACGATGAACACTGAAGCTTTCTTT. The chain links TRBV3-1 to TRBJ1-1, with D hard to call. The length of the CDR3 is 17 residues. V was pared by 1 base and J by 0 bases, with 15 bases between. CDR1 is LGHDT and CDR2 is YNNKEL in the germline V gene (reference sequence).

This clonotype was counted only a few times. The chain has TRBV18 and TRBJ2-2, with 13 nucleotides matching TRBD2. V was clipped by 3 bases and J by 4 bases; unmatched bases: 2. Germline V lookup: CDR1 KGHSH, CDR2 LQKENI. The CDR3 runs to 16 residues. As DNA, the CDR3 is TGTGCCAGCTCACCGGGACTAGCGGGACTCACCGGGGAGCTGTTTTTT. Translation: CASSPGLAGLTGELFF.

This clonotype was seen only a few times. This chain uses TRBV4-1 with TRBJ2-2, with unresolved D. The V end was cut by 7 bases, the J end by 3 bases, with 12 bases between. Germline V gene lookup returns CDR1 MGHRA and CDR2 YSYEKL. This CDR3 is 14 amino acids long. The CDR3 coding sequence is TGCGCCAGCAAAAAAGACCCTGACACCGGGGAGCTGTTTTTT. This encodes CASKKDPDTGELFF.

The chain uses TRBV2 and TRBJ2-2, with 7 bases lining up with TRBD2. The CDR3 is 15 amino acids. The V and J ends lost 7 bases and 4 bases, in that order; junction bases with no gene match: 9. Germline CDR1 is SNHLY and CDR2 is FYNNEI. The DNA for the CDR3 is TGTGCCAGCAATCTAGCGGCGTCGGCCACCGGGGAGCTGTTTTTT. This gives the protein CASNLAASATGELFF.

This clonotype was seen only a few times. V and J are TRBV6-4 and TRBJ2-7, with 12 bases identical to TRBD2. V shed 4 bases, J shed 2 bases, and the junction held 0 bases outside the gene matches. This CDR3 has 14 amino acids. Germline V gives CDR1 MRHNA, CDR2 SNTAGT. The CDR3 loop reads CASSGTSGTYEQYF. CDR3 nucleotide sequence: TGTGCCAGCAGTGGGACTAGCGGGACCTACGAGCAGTACTTC.

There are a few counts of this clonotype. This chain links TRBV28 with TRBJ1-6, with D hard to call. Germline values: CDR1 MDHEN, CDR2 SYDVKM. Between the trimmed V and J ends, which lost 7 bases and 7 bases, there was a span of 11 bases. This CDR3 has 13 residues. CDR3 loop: CASTSGPNSPLHF. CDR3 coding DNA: TGTGCCAGCACATCGGGCCCCAATTCACCCCTCCACTTT. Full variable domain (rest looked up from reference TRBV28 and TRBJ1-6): DVKVTQSSRYLVKRTGEKVFLECVQDMDHENMFWYRQDPGLGLRLIYFSYDVKMKEKGDIPEGYSVSREKKERFSLILESASTNQTSMYLCASTSGPNSPLHFGNGTRLTVT.

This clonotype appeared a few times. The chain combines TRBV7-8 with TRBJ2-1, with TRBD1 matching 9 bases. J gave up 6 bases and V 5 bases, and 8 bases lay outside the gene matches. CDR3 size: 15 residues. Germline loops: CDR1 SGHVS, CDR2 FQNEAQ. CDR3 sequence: CASSEGQGGGNEQFF. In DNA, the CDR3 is TGTGCCAGCAGCGAGGGACAGGGAGGAGGCAATGAGCAGTTCTTC.

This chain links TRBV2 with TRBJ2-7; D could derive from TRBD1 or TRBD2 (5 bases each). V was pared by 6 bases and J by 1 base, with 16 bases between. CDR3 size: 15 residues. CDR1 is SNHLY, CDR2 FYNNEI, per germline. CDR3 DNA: TGTGCCAGCAGACAGGCCCTAGCCGTATCCTACGAGCAGTACTTC. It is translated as CASRQALAVSYEQYF.